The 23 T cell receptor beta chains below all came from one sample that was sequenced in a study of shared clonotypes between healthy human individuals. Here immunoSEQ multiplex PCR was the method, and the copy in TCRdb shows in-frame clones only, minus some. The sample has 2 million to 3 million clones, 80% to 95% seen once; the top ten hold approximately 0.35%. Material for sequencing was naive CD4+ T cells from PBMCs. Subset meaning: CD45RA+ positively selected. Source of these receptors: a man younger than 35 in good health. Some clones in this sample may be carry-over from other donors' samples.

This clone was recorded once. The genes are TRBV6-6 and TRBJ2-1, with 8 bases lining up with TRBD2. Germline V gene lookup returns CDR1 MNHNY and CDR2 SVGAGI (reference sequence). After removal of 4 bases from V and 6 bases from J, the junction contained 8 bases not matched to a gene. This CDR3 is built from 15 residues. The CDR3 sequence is CASSSPTGGLNEQFF. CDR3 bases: TGTGCCAGCAGTTCCCCAACGGGAGGGCTCAATGAGCAGTTCTTC.

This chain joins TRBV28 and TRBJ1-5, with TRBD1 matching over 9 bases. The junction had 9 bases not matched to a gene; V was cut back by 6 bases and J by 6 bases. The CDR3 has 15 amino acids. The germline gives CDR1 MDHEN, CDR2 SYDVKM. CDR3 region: CASSPDRGATQPQHF. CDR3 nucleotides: TGTGCCAGCAGCCCTGACAGGGGGGCGACTCAGCCCCAGCATTTT.

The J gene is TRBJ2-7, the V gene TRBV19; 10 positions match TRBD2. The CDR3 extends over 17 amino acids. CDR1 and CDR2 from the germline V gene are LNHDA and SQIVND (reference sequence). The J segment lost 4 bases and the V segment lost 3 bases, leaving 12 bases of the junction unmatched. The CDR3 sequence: CASSMIWLAGVLYEQYF. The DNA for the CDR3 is TGTGCCAGTAGTATGATATGGCTAGCGGGAGTATTGTACGAGCAGTACTTC.

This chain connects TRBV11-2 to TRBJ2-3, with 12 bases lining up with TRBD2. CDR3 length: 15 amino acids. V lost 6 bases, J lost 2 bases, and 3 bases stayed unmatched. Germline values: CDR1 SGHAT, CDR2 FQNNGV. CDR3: CASRRTSGVTDTQYF. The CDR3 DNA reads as TGTGCCAGCAGGAGGACTAGCGGGGTCACAGATACGCAGTATTTT.

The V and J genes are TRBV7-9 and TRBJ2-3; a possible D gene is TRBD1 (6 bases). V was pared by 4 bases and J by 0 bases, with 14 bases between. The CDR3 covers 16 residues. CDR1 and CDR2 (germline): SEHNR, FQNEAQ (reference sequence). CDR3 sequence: CASSYRQVPSTDTQYF. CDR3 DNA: TGTGCCAGCAGCTACCGACAGGTACCTAGCACAGATACGCAGTATTTT.

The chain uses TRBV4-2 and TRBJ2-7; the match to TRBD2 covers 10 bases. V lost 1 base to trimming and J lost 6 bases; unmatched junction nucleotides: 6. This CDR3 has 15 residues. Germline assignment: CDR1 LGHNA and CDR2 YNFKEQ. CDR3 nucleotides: TGTGCCAGCAGCCAAGTGGTAGCGGGAGGCTCCGAGCAGTACTTC. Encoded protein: CASSQVVAGGSEQYF.

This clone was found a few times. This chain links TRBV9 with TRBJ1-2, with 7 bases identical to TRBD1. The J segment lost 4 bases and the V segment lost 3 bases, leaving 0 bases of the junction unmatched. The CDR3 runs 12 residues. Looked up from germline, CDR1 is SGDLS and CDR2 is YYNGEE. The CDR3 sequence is CASSGDSYGYTF. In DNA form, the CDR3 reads TGTGCCAGCAGCGGGGACAGCTATGGCTACACCTTC.

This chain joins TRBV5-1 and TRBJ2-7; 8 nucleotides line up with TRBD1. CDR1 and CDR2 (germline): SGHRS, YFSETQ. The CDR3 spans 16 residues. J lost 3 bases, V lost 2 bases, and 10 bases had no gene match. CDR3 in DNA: TGCGCCAGCAGCTTAAACGCCGGGACAGGACGCTACGAGCAGTACTTC. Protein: CASSLNAGTGRYEQYF.

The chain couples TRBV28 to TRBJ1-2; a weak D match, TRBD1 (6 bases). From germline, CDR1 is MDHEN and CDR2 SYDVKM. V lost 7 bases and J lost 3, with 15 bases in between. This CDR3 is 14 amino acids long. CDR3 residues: CASTGGPGYYGYTF. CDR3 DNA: TGTGCCAGCACCGGGGGCCCCGGGTACTATGGCTACACCTTC.

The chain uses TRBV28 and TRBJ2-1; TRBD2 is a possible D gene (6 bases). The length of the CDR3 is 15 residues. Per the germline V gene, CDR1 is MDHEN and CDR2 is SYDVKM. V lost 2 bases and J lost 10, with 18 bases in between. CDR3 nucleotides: TGTGCCAGCAGTTTACCTCCCGGGAGTGTAAACGAGCAGTTCTTC. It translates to CASSLPPGSVNEQFF. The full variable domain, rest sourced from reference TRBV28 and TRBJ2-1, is DVKVTQSSRYLVKRTGEKVFLECVQDMDHENMFWYRQDPGLGLRLIYFSYDVKMKEKGDIPEGYSVSREKKERFSLILESASTNQTSMYLCASSLPPGSVNEQFFGPGTRLTVL.

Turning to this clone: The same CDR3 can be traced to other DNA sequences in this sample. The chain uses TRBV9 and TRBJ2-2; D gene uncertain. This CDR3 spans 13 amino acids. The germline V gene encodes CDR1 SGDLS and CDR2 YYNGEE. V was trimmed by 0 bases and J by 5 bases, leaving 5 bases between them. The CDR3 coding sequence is TGTGCCAGCAGCGTAGTGTCGACCGGGGAGCTGTTTTTT. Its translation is CASSVVSTGELFF.

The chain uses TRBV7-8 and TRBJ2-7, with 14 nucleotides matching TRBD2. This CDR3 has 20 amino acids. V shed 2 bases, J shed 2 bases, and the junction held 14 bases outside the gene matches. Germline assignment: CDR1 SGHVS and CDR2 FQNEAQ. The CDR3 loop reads CASSLYIPTSGRALPYEQYF. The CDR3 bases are TGTGCCAGCAGCTTATATATCCCGACTAGCGGGAGGGCCCTTCCCTACGAGCAGTACTTC.

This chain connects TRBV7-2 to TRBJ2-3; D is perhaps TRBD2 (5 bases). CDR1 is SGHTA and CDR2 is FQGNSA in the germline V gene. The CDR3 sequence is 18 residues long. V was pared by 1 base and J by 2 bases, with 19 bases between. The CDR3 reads CASSLVAIQMLNTDTQYF. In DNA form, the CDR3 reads TGTGCCAGCAGCTTAGTAGCGATACAGATGTTAAACACAGATACGCAGTATTTT.

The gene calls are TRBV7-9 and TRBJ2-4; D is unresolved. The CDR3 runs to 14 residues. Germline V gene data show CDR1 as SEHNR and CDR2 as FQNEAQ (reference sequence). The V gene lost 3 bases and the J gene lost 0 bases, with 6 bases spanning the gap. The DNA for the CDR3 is TGTGCCAGCAGCTTCGGCGTAGCCAAAAACATTCAGTACTTC. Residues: CASSFGVAKNIQYF.

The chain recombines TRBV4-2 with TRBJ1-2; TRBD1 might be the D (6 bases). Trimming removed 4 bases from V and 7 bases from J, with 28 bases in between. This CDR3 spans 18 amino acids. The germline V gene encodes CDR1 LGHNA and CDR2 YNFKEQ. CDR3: CASSRRPGGREGVSGYTF. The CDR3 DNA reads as TGTGCCAGCAGCCGCAGACCTGGGGGCAGGGAGGGCGTTAGTGGCTACACCTTC.

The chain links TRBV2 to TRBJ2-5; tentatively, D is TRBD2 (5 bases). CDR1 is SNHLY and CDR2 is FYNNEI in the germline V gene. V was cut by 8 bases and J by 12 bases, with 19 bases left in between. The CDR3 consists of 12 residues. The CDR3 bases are TGTGCCAGCGCGGCGCGGGCCCCGACGGAGTACTTC. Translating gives CASAARAPTEYF.

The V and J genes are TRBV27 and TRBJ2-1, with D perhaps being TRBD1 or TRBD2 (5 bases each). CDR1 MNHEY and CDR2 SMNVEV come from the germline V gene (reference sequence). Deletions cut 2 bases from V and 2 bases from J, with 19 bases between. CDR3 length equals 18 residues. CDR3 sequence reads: CASSLGPRSGATYNEQFF. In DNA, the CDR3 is TGTGCCAGCAGTTTAGGCCCGCGATCCGGGGCAACCTACAATGAGCAGTTCTTC.

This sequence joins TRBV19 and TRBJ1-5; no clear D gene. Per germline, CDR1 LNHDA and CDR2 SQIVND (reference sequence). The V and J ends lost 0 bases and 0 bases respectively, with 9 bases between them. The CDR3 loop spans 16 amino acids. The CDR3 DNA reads TGTGCCAGTAGTATAGATCTGGTTTATAGCAATCAGCCCCAGCATTTT. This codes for CASSIDLVYSNQPQHF.

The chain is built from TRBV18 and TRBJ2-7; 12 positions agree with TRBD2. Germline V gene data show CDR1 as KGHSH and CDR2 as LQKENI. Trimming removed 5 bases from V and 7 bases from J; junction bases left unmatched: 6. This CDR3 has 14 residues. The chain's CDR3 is CASSAASGREEQYF. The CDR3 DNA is TGTGCCAGCTCAGCAGCTAGCGGGAGGGAAGAGCAGTACTTC. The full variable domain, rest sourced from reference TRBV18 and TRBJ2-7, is NAGVMQNPRHLVRRRGQEARLRCSPMKGHSHVYWYRQLPEEGLKFMVYLQKENIIDESGMPKERFSAEFPKEGPSILRIQQVVRGDSAAYFCASSAASGREEQYFGPGTRLTVT.

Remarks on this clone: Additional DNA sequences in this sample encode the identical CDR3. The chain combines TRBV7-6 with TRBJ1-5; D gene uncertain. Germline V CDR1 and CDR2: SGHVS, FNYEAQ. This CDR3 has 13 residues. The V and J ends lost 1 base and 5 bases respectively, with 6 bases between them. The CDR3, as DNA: TGTGCCAGCAGCTTAGGTGGGGATCAGCCCCAGCATTTT. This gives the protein CASSLGGDQPQHF.

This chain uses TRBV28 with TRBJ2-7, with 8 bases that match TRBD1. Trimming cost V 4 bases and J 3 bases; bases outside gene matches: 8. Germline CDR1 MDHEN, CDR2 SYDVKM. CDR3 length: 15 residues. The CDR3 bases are TGTGCCAGCAGTTCCGGGACAGGCGTTCACTACGAGCAGTACTTC. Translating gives CASSSGTGVHYEQYF.

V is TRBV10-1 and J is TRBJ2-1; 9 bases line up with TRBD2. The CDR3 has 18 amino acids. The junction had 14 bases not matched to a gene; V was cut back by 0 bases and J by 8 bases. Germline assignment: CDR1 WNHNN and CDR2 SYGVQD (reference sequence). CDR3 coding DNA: TGCGCCAGCAGTGAGTCGCCTGGTGTAGCGGGAGAAGGATATGAGCAGTTCTTC. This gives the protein CASSESPGVAGEGYEQFF.

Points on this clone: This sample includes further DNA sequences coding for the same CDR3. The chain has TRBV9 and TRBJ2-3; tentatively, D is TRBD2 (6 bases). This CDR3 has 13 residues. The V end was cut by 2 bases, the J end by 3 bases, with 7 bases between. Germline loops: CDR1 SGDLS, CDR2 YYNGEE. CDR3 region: CASSVGGTDTQYF. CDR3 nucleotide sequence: TGTGCCAGCAGCGTTGGAGGGACAGATACGCAGTATTTT.